The 27 T cell receptor beta chains given below trace back to one sample, sequenced in a study of T cell responses to AZD1222 COVID-19 vaccine. Clones were read by immunoSEQ multiplex PCR, and TCRdb kept only the in-frame ones, dropping some. This table has more than 150,000 clones, about 88% appearing once. This material consisted of peripheral blood, taken 28 days after the second AZD1222 dose. The receptors were gathered from an adult who received the AZD1222 COVID-19 vaccine.

CDR3 region: CATSRDIAAGHGYTF. The CDR3 coding sequence is TGTGCCACCAGCAGAGATATCGCGGCAGGCCATGGCTACACCTTC. J is TRBJ1-2 and V is TRBV15; D call uncertain. CDR1 and CDR2 (germline): LNHNV, YYDKDF (reference sequence). V was shortened by 0 bases and J by 6 bases, with 14 bases between the two germline ends. This CDR3 is 15 amino acids long.

Comment on this clone: The same CDR3 also results from other DNA sequences found in this sample. The J gene is TRBJ2-3, the V gene TRBV27; no reliable D call. Trimming removed 6 bases from V and 1 base from J, with 8 bases in between. In germline, CDR1 is MNHEY, CDR2 SMNVEV (reference sequence). The CDR3 spans 13 residues. CDR3: CASRRSGTDTQYF. The CDR3 bases are TGTGCCAGCAGGAGATCGGGCACAGATACGCAGTATTTT.

The chain uses TRBV2 and TRBJ2-1; 7 nucleotides line up with TRBD2. After removal of 5 bases from V and 9 bases from J, the junction contained 7 bases not matched to a gene. This CDR3 has 13 residues. The germline gives CDR1 SNHLY, CDR2 FYNNEI. This CDR3 is CASSIRAGIEQFF. The CDR3 region has the DNA TGTGCCAGCAGTATTCGAGCGGGAATTGAGCAGTTCTTC.

The chain carries TRBV15 and TRBJ2-1, with 10 bases aligning to TRBD2. Germline CDR1 and CDR2: LNHNV and YYDKDF (reference sequence). With V trimmed by 0 bases and J by 7 bases, 6 bases remained unmatched. The CDR3 is 16 amino acids. CDR3 in DNA: TGTGCCACCAGCAGAGATCGGGGGACTAGCGAGAATGAGCAGTTCTTC. Translated, it gives CATSRDRGTSENEQFF.

The chain has TRBV4-3 and TRBJ2-5; D is unresolved. CDR3 size: 13 residues. In germline, CDR1 is LGHNA, CDR2 YSLEER. V gave up 2 bases and J gave up 2 bases, with 6 bases separating them. The CDR3 DNA reads TGCGCCAGCAGCCAAATCGCTCAAGAGACCCAGTACTTC. Amino acids: CASSQIAQETQYF.

The DNA for the CDR3 is TGTGCCAGTAGTATACCGCAGGTGAACACTGAAGCTTTCTTT. It is translated as CASSIPQVNTEAFF. The chain links TRBV19 to TRBJ1-1, with D uncertain. The CDR3 runs 14 residues. Germline V CDR1 and CDR2: LNHDA, SQIVND (reference sequence). Trimming removed 2 bases at V and 0 bases at J, with 7 bases between.

The rearrangement joins TRBV7-8 to TRBJ2-3; D is perhaps TRBD2 (5 bases). Germline V lookup: CDR1 SGHVS, CDR2 FQNEAQ. With 5 bases removed from V and 0 bases from J, the gap between germline ends came to 12 bases. The CDR3 is 15 amino acids. CDR3 sequence reads: CASSQDSSSTDTQYF. The DNA of the CDR3 is TGTGCCAGCAGCCAGGACTCTTCTAGCACAGATACGCAGTATTTT.

DNA of the CDR3: TGCGCCAGCAGCTTGGGGGGACAGACCTACGAGCAGTACTTC. This gives the protein CASSLGGQTYEQYF. The chain links TRBV5-1 to TRBJ2-7, with 7 bases aligning to TRBD1. The CDR3 is 14 residues long. The V gene's germline CDR1 is SGHRS and CDR2 YFSETQ. V gave up 0 bases and J gave up 2 bases; unmatched junction bases: 2.

The gene calls are TRBV6-5 and TRBJ2-7; D possibly corresponds to TRBD1 (5 bases). The CDR3 runs to 11 residues. Germline CDR1 reads MNHEY; CDR2 reads SVGAGI. V lost 5 bases and J lost 6, with 8 bases in between. The CDR3 is CASSQGTEQYF. The CDR3 DNA sequence: TGTGCCAGCAGTCAGGGAACCGAGCAGTACTTC.

In its sample, this clone was seen once. J is TRBJ2-3 and V is TRBV10-2; D perhaps matches TRBD1 (6 bases). The length of the CDR3 is 12 residues. Germline CDR1 WSHSY, CDR2 SAAADI. Trimming removed 4 bases at V and 5 bases at J, with 7 bases between. The CDR3 DNA reads as TGCGCCAGCAGTGTAGGGGGAGATACGCAGTATTTT. It encodes CASSVGGDTQYF.

This rearrangement joins TRBV28 to TRBJ2-1, with 8 bases identical to TRBD1. The trim removed 3 bases at V and 5 bases at J, leaving 6 bases unmatched. Germline V CDR1 and CDR2: MDHEN, SYDVKM. The CDR3 sequence is 15 residues long. The DNA of the CDR3 is TGTGCCAGCAGTTTGGCGGACAGGGTAAACAATGAGCAGTTCTTC. It translates to CASSLADRVNNEQFF.

The gene calls are TRBV10-3 and TRBJ2-5; 7 bases fit TRBD1. This CDR3 is built from 14 residues. Trimming took 3 bases from V and 1 from J; bases not matched to a gene: 2. Germline CDR1 is ENHRY and CDR2 is SYGVKD. CDR3 sequence (DNA): TGTGCCATCAGTGACGGGACAGTCCAAGAGACCCAGTACTTC. This translates into CAISDGTVQETQYF.

This clone was counted only a few times. The CDR3, as DNA: TGTGCCAGCAGTTTGGGTCTGGTCACTGAAGCTTTCTTT. It specifies CASSLGLVTEAFF. The rearrangement joins TRBV27 to TRBJ1-1; no clear D. Germline-derived CDR1 and CDR2 are MNHEY and SMNVEV (reference sequence). The CDR3 sequence is 13 residues long. Trimming removed 3 bases from V and 4 bases from J, with 9 bases in between.

The chain carries TRBV19 and TRBJ2-5; the match to TRBD2 covers 8 bases. With V trimmed by 3 bases and J by 6 bases, 9 bases remained unmatched. The germline gives CDR1 LNHDA, CDR2 SQIVND (reference sequence). This CDR3 region has 15 residues. CDR3 in DNA: TGTGCCAGTAGTATCGGGGGGGGCCAAAAGAAGACCCAGTACTTC. It codes for CASSIGGGQKKTQYF.

The rearrangement uses TRBV7-2 and TRBJ2-4; D is ambiguous. CDR1 and CDR2 (germline): SGHTA, FQGNSA. Deletions cut 5 bases from V and 3 bases from J, with 8 bases between. The CDR3 has 13 residues. The CDR3 sequence: CASSPRIKNIQYF. The DNA for the CDR3 is TGTGCCAGCAGCCCACGTATCAAAAACATTCAGTACTTC.

CDR3 in DNA: TGTGCCAGCAGTAGCGGGAGCTGGAATGAGCAGTTCTTC. Translated: CASSSGSWNEQFF. The chain links TRBV5-8 to TRBJ2-1; 9 bases line up with TRBD2. V gave up 5 bases and J gave up 7 bases; unmatched junction bases: 4. This CDR3 spans 13 amino acids. Germline V gives CDR1 SGHTS, CDR2 YDEGEE.

The chain uses TRBV5-1 and TRBJ2-7; no clear D. V shed 4 bases and J shed 2 bases, with 13 bases lying between them. Germline CDR1 SGHRS, CDR2 YFSETQ. This CDR3 has 14 amino acids. The CDR3 region has the DNA TGCGCCAGCAGCAATCCCAGTGGGACCTACGAGCAGTACTTC. Amino acids: CASSNPSGTYEQYF.

This CDR3 is CASSSRFDRGYEQYF. The CDR3 nucleotides are TGTGCCAGCAGTTCCAGATTCGACAGGGGCTACGAGCAGTACTTC. The rearrangement links TRBV27 to TRBJ2-7; 8 bases agree with TRBD1. With V trimmed by 4 bases and J by 3 bases, 8 bases remained unmatched. This CDR3 is built from 15 residues. CDR1 is MNHEY, CDR2 SMNVEV, per germline (reference sequence).

The J gene is TRBJ1-4, the V gene TRBV7-9; a possible D gene is TRBD1 (6 bases). The length of the CDR3 is 15 residues. In germline, CDR1 is SEHNR, CDR2 FQNEAQ (reference sequence). Trimming removed 3 bases from V and 4 bases from J, with 12 bases in between. The DNA of the CDR3 is TGTGCCAGCAGCTTGGATGGAGGGGGTAATGAAAAACTGTTTTTT. Translated: CASSLDGGGNEKLFF.

The chain combines TRBV9 with TRBJ1-3; D remains unclear. The germline V and J ends were trimmed by 3 bases and 3 bases, with 10 bases remaining between them. This CDR3 is 14 amino acids long. CDR1 and CDR2 from the germline V gene are SGDLS and YYNGEE. The CDR3, as DNA: TGTGCCAGCAGCGAGAGTCTACTTGGAAACACCATATATTTT. Translation gives CASSESLLGNTIYF.

The chain couples TRBV6-5 to TRBJ1-2; perhaps TRBD1 as D (5 bases). Germline CDR1 reads MNHEY; CDR2 reads SVGAGI. V lost 3 bases and J 2 bases, leaving 7 bases between the germline ends. There are 13 residues in the CDR3. CDR3 region: CASSYGTNYGYTF. The CDR3 nucleotides read TGTGCCAGCAGTTATGGGACGAACTATGGCTACACCTTC.

This clone was seen a handful of times. The chain links TRBV9 to TRBJ2-1; 7 nucleotides line up with TRBD2. This CDR3 region has 16 residues. CDR1 and CDR2 (germline): SGDLS, YYNGEE. V shed 4 bases, J shed 2 bases, and the junction held 9 bases outside the gene matches. CDR3: CASSHQGRETYNEQFF. CDR3 sequence (DNA): TGTGCCAGCAGCCACCAAGGGCGGGAGACCTACAATGAGCAGTTCTTC. Combining the CDR3 with reference TRBV9 and TRBJ2-1 gives the whole variable domain DSGVTQTPKHLITATGQRVTLRCSPRSGDLSVYWYQQSLDQGLQFLIQYYNGEERAKGNILERFSAQQFPDLHSELNLSSLELGDSALYFCASSHQGRETYNEQFFGPGTRLTVL.

The genes are TRBV9 and TRBJ2-6, with 8 bases that match TRBD1. This CDR3 spans 18 amino acids. The V and J ends lost 2 bases and 2 bases, in that order; junction bases with no gene match: 9. CDR1 is SGDLS and CDR2 is YYNGEE in the germline V gene. CDR3 in amino acids: CASSVGQGRTAGANVLTF. In nucleotides, the CDR3 is TGTGCCAGCAGCGTCGGACAGGGAAGGACGGCTGGGGCCAACGTCCTGACTTTC.

J is TRBJ1-1 and V is TRBV9; possibly TRBD1 for D (6 bases). The V and J ends lost 4 bases and 6 bases respectively, with 19 bases between them. The CDR3 consists of 15 residues. Germline V gene data show CDR1 as SGDLS and CDR2 as YYNGEE. The CDR3 DNA reads as TGTGCCAGCAGCTTCTTGGGGGGGCGAAGGTCTGAAGCTTTCTTT. It encodes CASSFLGGRRSEAFF.

CDR3 nucleotide sequence: TGCGCCAGCAGCTTGGCCTCTTTTAGCGGGAGTGGTTACAATGAGCAGTTCTTC. Amino acids: CASSLASFSGSGYNEQFF. J is TRBJ2-1 and V is TRBV5-1; 9 nucleotides agree with TRBD2. Germline lookup yields CDR1 SGHRS and CDR2 YFSETQ. This CDR3 is built from 18 residues. V was pared by 0 bases and J by 4 bases, with 11 bases of the junction left unmatched.

The CDR3 loop reads CASSSVGDRGYEQFF. DNA for the CDR3: TGTGCCAGCAGCTCCGTGGGGGACAGGGGGTATGAGCAGTTCTTC. The chain has TRBV7-9 and TRBJ2-1; 11 bases match TRBD1. This CDR3 spans 15 amino acids. Germline lookup yields CDR1 SEHNR and CDR2 FQNEAQ (reference sequence). After removal of 4 bases from V and 8 bases from J, the junction contained 7 bases not matched to a gene.

The rearrangement links TRBV19 to TRBJ2-3; tentative D call: TRBD2 (5 bases). The CDR3 has 13 residues. Trimming cost V 4 bases and J 4 bases, with 9 bases left between them. The germline V gene has CDR1 LNHDA and CDR2 SQIVND (reference sequence). CDR3 amino acids: CASSTYSADTQYF. CDR3 bases: TGTGCCAGTAGTACGTATAGCGCAGATACGCAGTATTTT.